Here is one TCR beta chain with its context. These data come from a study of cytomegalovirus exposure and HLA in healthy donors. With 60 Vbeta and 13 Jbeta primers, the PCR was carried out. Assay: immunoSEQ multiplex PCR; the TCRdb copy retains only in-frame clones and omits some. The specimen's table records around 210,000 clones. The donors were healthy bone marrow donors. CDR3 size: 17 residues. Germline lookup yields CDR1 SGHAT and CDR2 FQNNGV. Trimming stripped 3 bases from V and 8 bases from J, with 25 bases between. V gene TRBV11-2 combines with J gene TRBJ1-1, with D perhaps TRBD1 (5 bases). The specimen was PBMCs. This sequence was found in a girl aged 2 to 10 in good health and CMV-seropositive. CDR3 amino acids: CASSFSKIGARGGEAFF. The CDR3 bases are TGTGCCAGCAGCTTTTCAAAGATCGGGGCGCGGGGAGGAGAAGCTTTCTTT.